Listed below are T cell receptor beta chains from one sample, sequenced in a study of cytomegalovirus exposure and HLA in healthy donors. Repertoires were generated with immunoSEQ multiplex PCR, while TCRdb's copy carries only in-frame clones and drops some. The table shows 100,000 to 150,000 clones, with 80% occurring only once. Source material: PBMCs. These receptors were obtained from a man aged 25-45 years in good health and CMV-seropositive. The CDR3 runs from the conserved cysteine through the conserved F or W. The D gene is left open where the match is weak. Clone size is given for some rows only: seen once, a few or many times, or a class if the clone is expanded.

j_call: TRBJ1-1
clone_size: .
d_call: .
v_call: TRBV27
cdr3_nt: TGTGCCAGCAGTTTCTCAACCGGTGGGGCTACTGAAGCTTTCTTT
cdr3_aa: CASSFSTGGATEAFF

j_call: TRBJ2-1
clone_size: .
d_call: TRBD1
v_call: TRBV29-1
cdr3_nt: TGCAGCGTTGATCGGGACAGCAAGTCCTACAATGAGCAGTTCTTC
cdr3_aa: CSVDRDSKSYNEQFF

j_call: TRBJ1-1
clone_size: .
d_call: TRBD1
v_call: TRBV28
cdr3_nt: TGTGCCAGCAGTTTCCCGACAGGGTACACTGAAGCTTTCTTT
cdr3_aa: CASSFPTGYTEAFF

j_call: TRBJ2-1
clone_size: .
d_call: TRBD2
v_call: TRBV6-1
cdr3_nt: TGTGCCAGCCCCTTTGGCGGGGGGATCTACAATGAGCAGTTCTTC
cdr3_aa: CASPFGGGIYNEQFF

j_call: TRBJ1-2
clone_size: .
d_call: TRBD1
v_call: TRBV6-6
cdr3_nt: TGTGCCAGCAGTACGGGACAGGGGAACTATGGCTACACCTTC
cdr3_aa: CASSTGQGNYGYTF

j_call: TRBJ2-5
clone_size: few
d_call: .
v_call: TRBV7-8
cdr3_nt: TGTGCCAGCAGCTCCCGACAGACGCAAGAGACCCAGTACTTC
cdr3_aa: CASSSRQTQETQYF

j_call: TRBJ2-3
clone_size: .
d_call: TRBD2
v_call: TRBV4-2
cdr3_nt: TGTGCCAGCAGCCAAGTCACTAGCGGGGGTACAGATACGCAGTATTTT
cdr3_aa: CASSQVTSGGTDTQYF

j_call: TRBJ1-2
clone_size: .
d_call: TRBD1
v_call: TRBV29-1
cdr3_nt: TGCAGCGTCCCGAAAACGACAGGGCACTATGGCTACACCTTC
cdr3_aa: CSVPKTTGHYGYTF

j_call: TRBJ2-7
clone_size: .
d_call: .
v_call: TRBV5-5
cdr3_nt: TGTGCCAGCAGCCGAGACTACGAGCAGTACTTC
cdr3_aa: CASSRDYEQYF

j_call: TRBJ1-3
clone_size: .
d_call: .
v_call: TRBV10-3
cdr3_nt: TGTGCCATCAGTGGCTCAGATATGGGAAACACCATATATTTT
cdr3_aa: CAISGSDMGNTIYF

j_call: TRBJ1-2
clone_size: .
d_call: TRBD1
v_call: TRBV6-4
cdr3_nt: TGTGCCAGCAGGGGGACAGATTTAAACTATGGCTACACCTTC
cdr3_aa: CASRGTDLNYGYTF

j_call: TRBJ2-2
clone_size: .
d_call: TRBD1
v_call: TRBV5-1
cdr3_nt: TGCGCCAGCAGCTTGCAGGGGGTGAACACCGGGGAGCTGTTTTTT
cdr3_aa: CASSLQGVNTGELFF